This T cell receptor beta chain was sequenced during a study of CD4 T cells in relation to SARS-CoV-2 and coronaviruses. General observations from the study: This crossreactivity analysis covered spike protein alone, no other viral proteins.

Remarks on this clone: Antigen: not known.

Clones were sequenced by immunoSEQ multiplex PCR, and TCRdb holds only the in-frame ones, with some missing. This repertoire shows almost 30,000 clones, approximately 80% found once; its top ten account for under 15%. Unexposed donor CD4+ T cells date from about 2011-2018, before the COVID-19 pandemic. CD4+ T cells were isolated from the cells after more than nine days of culture. Cultures held roughly 2 million PBMCs per well with about 10 IU/ml IL-2. The clonotype comes from a human donor in good health. Sample: CD4+ T cells from PBMCs, cultured in vitro.

For the CDR3, the DNA is TGTGCCAGCAGCTTAGCCGGGACTAGCGGAGCAGGAGAGACCCAGTACTTC. This gives the protein CASSLAGTSGAGETQYF. V gene TRBV7-2 combines with J gene TRBJ2-5; 11 bases match TRBD2. The CDR3 spans 17 residues. J gave up 4 bases and V 0 bases, and 7 bases lay outside the gene matches. The germline CDR1 and CDR2 sequences are SGHTA and FQGNSA.